Presented here are 24 T cell receptor beta chains from one specimen sequenced in a study of T-cell memory formation after mild COVID-19. TCRdb ran MiXCR on the 5' RACE reads and lists one entry per CDR3 protein. The sample holds more than 14,000 distinct CDR3 sequences, over 20% seen once. The sample consisted of PBMCs or a T cell subset sorted from them (not recorded which). The origin of the receptors is a man aged 18 to 30 who had mild COVID-19 (a few samples of this study predate the infection). Cell type and time point are not known.

This clonotype is medium-sized in the sample. The chain carries TRBV12-3 or TRBV12-4 and TRBJ2-7; no clear D. The CDR3 is made up of 13 amino acids. Trimming removed 8 bases from V and 0 bases from J, with 11 bases in between. The CDR3 bases are TGTGCCAGCGCCGCGGCCAGCTCCTACGAGCAGTACTTC. Translated, it gives CASAAASSYEQYF.

At least ten counts were recorded for this clonotype. The V call is TRBV6-2 or TRBV6-3, the J call TRBJ2-3; D is undetermined. Germline assignment: CDR1 MNHEY and CDR2 SVGEGT. The CDR3 sequence is 15 residues long. V gave up 7 bases and J gave up 1 base, with 15 bases separating them. The CDR3 sequence is CASKFGGVGTDTQYF. The CDR3, as DNA: TGTGCCAGCAAATTCGGCGGAGTAGGCACAGATACGCAGTATTTT.

This clonotype has ten or more counts. The chain is built from TRBV12-3 or TRBV12-4 and TRBJ2-5; D might be TRBD2 (5 bases). The CDR3 contains 16 residues. V lost 2 bases and J lost 2, with 15 bases in between. The CDR3 DNA reads as TGTGCCAGCAGTTTATCCTCGGGGTGGTGGCAAGAGACCCAGTACTTC. The encoded protein is CASSLSSGWWQETQYF.

In this sample, this clonotype turned up many times. CDR3 DNA: TGTGCCAGCAGCCCCTGGACAGAACAAGAGACCCAGTACTTC. Its translation is CASSPWTEQETQYF. The chain links TRBV12-3 or TRBV12-4 to TRBJ2-5; D might be TRBD1 (6 bases). Trimming removed 6 bases from V and 2 bases from J, with 13 bases in between. There are 14 residues in the CDR3.

This chain joins TRBV18 and TRBJ1-2, with a possible D match to TRBD1 (5 bases). Per the germline V gene, CDR1 is KGHSH and CDR2 is LQKENI. The CDR3 runs to 14 residues. V lost 6 bases to trimming and J lost 6 bases, with 17 bases between them. The CDR3 bases are TGTGCCAGCTCCAAACCTGGGGGAATCGATGGCTACACCTTC. This sequence encodes CASSKPGGIDGYTF.

Note on this clonotype: One junction end disagrees with the germline gene, perhaps due to a read error. The J gene is TRBJ1-5, the V gene TRBV19; D unresolved. The CDR3 is made up of 18 amino acids. Looked up from germline, CDR1 is LNHDA and CDR2 is SQIVND (reference sequence). The CDR3 sequence: CASSVDRDPFWANQPQHF. The CDR3 DNA reads TGTGCCAGTAGTGTAGACCGGGATCCCTTTTGGGCCAATCAGCCCCAGCATTTT.

Many counts were recorded for this clonotype. The chain combines TRBV9 with TRBJ2-7; the D gene is possibly TRBD1 (5 bases). Germline V CDR1 and CDR2: SGDLS, YYNGEE. V was pared by 0 bases and J by 2 bases, with 12 bases between. The CDR3 spans 15 residues. The CDR3 bases are TGTGCCAGCAGCGTAGGGCAGGGCTTAACCTACGAGCAGTACTTC. Protein: CASSVGQGLTYEQYF.

This clonotype occurred many times. The J gene is TRBJ2-5, the V gene TRBV7-6; D is tentatively TRBD1 or TRBD2 (5 bases each). The V gene's germline CDR1 is SGHVS and CDR2 FNYEAQ. The CDR3 length is 15 residues. Deletions cut 1 base from V and 5 bases from J, with 14 bases between. The CDR3 DNA reads as TGTGCCAGCAGCTTAGAGCCAGGGACGGGGGAGACCCAGTACTTC. Protein product: CASSLEPGTGETQYF.

The V call is TRBV5-6, the J call TRBJ2-7; D gene uncertain. CDR1 is SGHDT and CDR2 is YYEEEE in the germline V gene. There are 11 residues in the CDR3. Trimming pared 2 bases from V and 4 bases from J, leaving 4 bases between. CDR3 residues: CASSFAYEQYF. CDR3 DNA sequence: TGTGCCAGCAGCTTTGCATACGAGCAGTACTTC.

The chain has TRBV23-1 and TRBJ2-7; D unresolved. TRBV23-1 is labeled an ORF, and its function is uncertain. V was shortened by 0 bases and J by 3 bases, with 3 bases between the two germline ends. This CDR3 contains 12 residues. CDR3 nucleotides: TGCGCCAGCAGTCAATCCGACTACGAGCAGTACTTC. Amino acids: CASSQSDYEQYF.

The gene calls are TRBV18 and TRBJ2-7, with 13 bases that match TRBD2. The CDR3 is 17 amino acids. CDR1 is KGHSH and CDR2 is LQKENI in the germline V gene. Trimming took 3 bases from V and 0 from J; bases not matched to a gene: 5. For the CDR3, the DNA is TGTGCCAGCTCACCGACTAGCGGGGGGCTCTTCTCCTACGAGCAGTACTTC. Residues: CASSPTSGGLFSYEQYF.

V is TRBV7-6 and J is TRBJ2-7, with D perhaps TRBD1 (6 bases). The CDR3 is 15 amino acids. V was pared by 10 bases and J by 4 bases, with 23 bases between. Germline V gene data show CDR1 as SGHVS and CDR2 as FNYEAQ. The CDR3: CATELLAKGGYEQYV. The CDR3 DNA reads as TGTGCCACCGAACTGCTAGCAAAAGGGGGTTACGAGCAGTACGTC.

CDR3 DNA: TGTGCCAGCAGTTACGACGGGGGGATGAACAATGAGCAGTTCTTC. It codes for CASSYDGGMNNEQFF. The rearrangement uses TRBV6-2 or TRBV6-3 and TRBJ2-1, with 7 bases matching TRBD2. The V segment lost 2 bases and the J segment 5 bases; nucleotides outside the gene matches: 6. The CDR3 is 15 amino acids. The V gene's germline CDR1 is MNHEY and CDR2 SVGEGT.

The chain links TRBV5-5 to TRBJ1-1, with 7 bases identical to TRBD1. There are 12 residues in the CDR3. From germline, CDR1 is SGHKS and CDR2 YYEKEE (reference sequence). With 2 bases clipped from V and 11 bases from J, the junction kept 6 bases outside the gene matches. In DNA, the CDR3 is TGTGCCAGCAGCTTAGACAGGGCTTTCGCTTTCTTT. Translated: CASSLDRAFAFF.

V is TRBV7-9 and J is TRBJ2-6, with TRBD2 matching 13 bases. J lost 0 bases, V lost 4 bases, and 3 bases had no gene match. The CDR3 has 18 amino acids. Germline loops: CDR1 SEHNR, CDR2 FQNEAQ (reference sequence). CDR3: CASSWGLAGLSGANVLTF. The CDR3 nucleotides are TGTGCCAGCAGCTGGGGACTAGCGGGGCTCTCTGGGGCCAACGTCCTGACTTTC.

This clonotype has at least ten counts. This chain connects TRBV7-2 to TRBJ1-1; 7 bases are a match to TRBD1. The V and J ends lost 3 bases and 3 bases, in that order; junction bases with no gene match: 4. Looked up from germline, CDR1 is SGHTA and CDR2 is FQGNSA. The CDR3 has 14 residues. The CDR3 sequence: CASSFVGTDTEAFF. In DNA form, the CDR3 reads TGTGCCAGCAGCTTCGTAGGGACAGACACTGAAGCTTTCTTT.

Only a few counts were recorded for this clonotype. The rearrangement joins TRBV4-1 to TRBJ2-5; 7 bases map to TRBD2. Germline V lookup: CDR1 MGHRA, CDR2 YSYEKL. The J segment lost 5 bases and the V segment lost 0 bases, leaving 9 bases of the junction unmatched. There are 16 residues in the CDR3. The CDR3 loop is CASSQDRGRHRETQYF. The CDR3, as DNA: TGCGCCAGCAGCCAAGATCGCGGGAGACACCGGGAGACCCAGTACTTC.

This clonotype was seen a single time. The gene calls are TRBV6-5 and TRBJ2-7; a possible D gene is TRBD1 (6 bases). CDR3 length equals 14 residues. The germline CDR1 and CDR2 sequences are MNHEY and SVGAGI. The V and J ends lost 6 bases and 4 bases respectively, with 16 bases between them. The CDR3 region has the DNA TGTGCCAGCAGCTACGTAACCACAGGGTACGAGCAGTACTTC. This encodes CASSYVTTGYEQYF.

This clonotype was found many times. The V call is TRBV28, the J call TRBJ1-1, with a tentative D call TRBD1 (5 bases). V was clipped by 6 bases and J by 3 bases, with 14 bases between them. Germline V gene lookup returns CDR1 MDHEN and CDR2 SYDVKM. This CDR3 is 14 amino acids long. The CDR3 loop is CASRLQGRDTEAFF. The CDR3, as DNA: TGTGCCAGCAGATTGCAGGGTCGGGACACTGAAGCTTTCTTT.

This clonotype occurred a few times. The V call is TRBV6-5, the J call TRBJ1-6, with TRBD1 matching 7 bases. Germline V gene lookup returns CDR1 MNHEY and CDR2 SVGAGI. The CDR3 length is 15 residues. The V gene end was trimmed by 6 bases and the J gene end by 0 bases; junction bases not matched to a gene: 2. As DNA, the CDR3 is TGTGCCAGCAGCAGGGGGAGCTCCTATAATTCACCCCTCCACTTT. The encoded protein is CASSRGSSYNSPLHF.

The chain joins TRBV24-1 to TRBJ2-3, with unresolved D. V was pared by 9 bases and J by 6 bases, with 15 bases between. Germline-derived CDR1 and CDR2 are KGHDR and SFDVKD. The CDR3 is 13 amino acids. CDR3 protein: CATSGSRKDTQYF. The CDR3 DNA reads TGTGCCACCTCAGGCTCCCGCAAGGATACGCAGTATTTT.

This clonotype has a count of ten or more. The chain recombines TRBV4-1 with TRBJ2-7; possible D gene TRBD1, 5 bases. CDR1 MGHRA and CDR2 YSYEKL come from the germline V gene. The CDR3 contains 14 residues. Trimming took off 1 base at V and 2 bases at J, with 9 bases between the two ends. The CDR3 here is CASSQGTITYEQYF. The DNA of the CDR3 is TGCGCCAGCAGCCAAGGGACAATCACCTACGAGCAGTACTTC.

This clonotype has just a few counts. The CDR3 spells CASSPGTSPPQQFF. CDR3 DNA sequence: TGTGCCAGCAGCCCCGGGACTAGCCCTCCGCAGCAGTTCTTC. V usage is TRBV5-5 and J usage is TRBJ2-1; TRBD2 aligns across 9 bases. The V gene's germline CDR1 is SGHKS and CDR2 YYEKEE (reference sequence). The J segment lost 11 bases and the V segment lost 4 bases, leaving 10 bases of the junction unmatched. The CDR3 contains 14 residues.

In this sample, this clonotype turned up many times. The rearrangement joins TRBV7-2 to TRBJ1-6; D not certain. CDR1 and CDR2 (germline): SGHTA, FQGNSA. The CDR3 consists of 13 residues. V gave up 5 bases and J gave up 7 bases, with 9 bases separating them. Here the CDR3 DNA reads TGTGCCAGCAGCCCCGCTTGGAATTCACCCCTCCACTTT. As protein: CASSPAWNSPLHF.